Listed here are 21 T cell receptor beta chains from one sample, sequenced in a study of cytomegalovirus exposure and HLA in healthy donors. PCR primers comprised 60 Vbeta and 13 Jbeta primers. Some clones are missing from TCRdb's copy, which holds only in-frame ones; the method was immunoSEQ multiplex PCR. The sample has around 110,000 clones, 50% to 75% seen once. Material: PBMCs. These receptor sequences come from a middle-aged woman in good health and CMV-seropositive.

This chain connects TRBV5-1 to TRBJ2-7; D perhaps matches TRBD2 (5 bases). The CDR3 length is 15 residues. V shed 1 base and J shed 2 bases, with 13 bases lying between them. The germline gives CDR1 SGHRS, CDR2 YFSETQ. CDR3 in amino acids: CASSLSTELAYEQYF. In DNA, the CDR3 is TGCGCCAGCAGCTTGTCGACTGAACTAGCCTACGAGCAGTACTTC. The whole variable domain, filled in from reference TRBV5-1 and TRBJ2-7, reads KAGVTQTPRYLIKTRGQQVTLSCSPISGHRSVSWYQQTPGQGLQFLFEYFSETQRNKGNFPGRFSGRQFSNSRSEMNVSTLELGDSALYLCASSLSTELAYEQYFGPGTRLTVT.

The chain has TRBV20-1 and TRBJ2-7; D is possibly TRBD1 (6 bases). Trimming took off 6 bases at V and 4 bases at J, with 10 bases between the two ends. The CDR3 is made up of 11 amino acids. Germline V gene data show CDR1 as DFQATT and CDR2 as SNEGSKA (reference sequence). The CDR3 here is CSAETGYEQYF. The CDR3 DNA follows: TGCAGTGCCGAGACAGGATACGAGCAGTACTTC.

This chain joins TRBV5-1 and TRBJ2-2; D is possibly TRBD1 (6 bases). Trimming shortened V by 4 bases and J by 6 bases, and 10 bases separated the two germline ends. CDR1 and CDR2 from the germline V gene are SGHRS and YFSETQ. CDR3 length: 13 residues. CDR3 protein: CASSIRTAGELFF. The CDR3 DNA sequence: TGCGCCAGCAGCATACGGACAGCCGGGGAGCTGTTTTTT.

The chain is built from TRBV27 and TRBJ2-7, with D perhaps TRBD2 (6 bases). The CDR3 loop spans 14 amino acids. Trimming removed 2 bases at V and 5 bases at J, with 13 bases between. Germline CDR1 and CDR2: MNHEY and SMNVEV (reference sequence). The CDR3 sequence is CASSLGGTYNEQYF. CDR3 nucleotide sequence: TGTGCCAGCAGTTTAGGGGGGACCTACAACGAGCAGTACTTC.

This clone turned up a few times. This chain joins TRBV4-2 and TRBJ1-2; 8 bases align to TRBD1. This CDR3 is built from 18 residues. Germline trimming cut 0 bases from V and 4 bases from J; bases unmatched to any gene: 13. CDR1 and CDR2 from the germline V gene are LGHNA and YNFKEQ. CDR3 bases: TGTGCCAGCAGCCAAGATTGGGGTGAGGCAGGGGGCGGCTATGGCTACACCTTC. Its protein product is CASSQDWGEAGGGYGYTF.

This clone has just one count. This chain uses TRBV5-1 with TRBJ2-5; TRBD1 matches at 12 bases. With 4 bases clipped from V and 3 bases from J, the junction kept 4 bases outside the gene matches. This CDR3 has 15 amino acids. Germline V gene sequence: CDR1 SGHRS, CDR2 YFSETQ. The CDR3 nucleotides read TGCGCCAGCAGCACCGGGACAGGGGGCAAAGAGACCCAGTACTTC. As protein: CASSTGTGGKETQYF.

The chain employs TRBV6-6 and TRBJ2-1; 11 bases agree with TRBD2. The J segment lost 5 bases and the V segment lost 0 bases, leaving 0 bases of the junction unmatched. Germline lookup yields CDR1 MNHNY and CDR2 SVGAGI (reference sequence). There are 15 residues in the CDR3. CDR3 in amino acids: CASSYSTSGDNEQFF. CDR3 nucleotide sequence: TGTGCCAGCAGTTACTCGACTAGCGGGGACAATGAGCAGTTCTTC.

The gene calls are TRBV6-1 and TRBJ2-7, with D tentatively TRBD1 (6 bases). The CDR3 runs to 11 residues. The ends were cut back, 6 bases at V and 11 bases at J, with 14 bases in the middle. Germline assignment: CDR1 MNHNS and CDR2 SASEGT. The CDR3 loop reads CASREVSGEYF. CDR3 DNA sequence: TGTGCCAGCAGGGAGGTCTCAGGGGAGTACTTC.

The chain recombines TRBV29-1 with TRBJ1-1; 7 bases match TRBD1. The germline V gene has CDR1 SQVTM and CDR2 ANQGSEA. The trim removed 5 bases at V and 2 bases at J, leaving 5 bases unmatched. This CDR3 contains 13 residues. Here the CDR3 reads CSVIRQGNTEAFF. CDR3 nucleotide sequence: TGCAGCGTTATCAGACAGGGTAACACTGAAGCTTTCTTT.

This clone was observed a single time. J is TRBJ1-6 and V is TRBV9, with D possibly being TRBD1 (5 bases). The CDR3 runs 13 residues. Trimming left V 6 bases short and J 6 bases short, with 10 bases between. Germline loops: CDR1 SGDLS, CDR2 YYNGEE. This chain's CDR3 is CASTAGPNSPLHF. The DNA for the CDR3 is TGTGCCAGCACGGCAGGGCCTAATTCACCCCTCCACTTT.

This chain joins TRBV6-4 and TRBJ1-1; 8 bases agree with TRBD1. The CDR3 has 14 amino acids. Germline-derived CDR1 and CDR2 are MRHNA and SNTAGT. V lost 6 bases, J lost 5 bases, and 8 bases stayed unmatched. This chain's CDR3 is CASSAGTGGTEAFF. CDR3 bases: TGTGCCAGCAGCGCCGGGACAGGCGGAACTGAAGCTTTCTTT.

This clone has a handful of counts. The gene calls are TRBV9 and TRBJ1-2, with D unresolved. V was cut by 4 bases and J by 8 bases, with 24 bases left in between. Per germline, CDR1 SGDLS and CDR2 YYNGEE. The CDR3 has 16 residues. The CDR3 DNA sequence: TGTGCCAGCAGCCCCCGATCCGGTGAGGGAGTATACGGCTACACCTTC. Protein: CASSPRSGEGVYGYTF.

This clone has just a few counts. The chain has TRBV7-3 and TRBJ2-1, with D possibly TRBD2 on 6 matching bases. The length of the CDR3 is 18 residues. Germline V gives CDR1 SGHTA, CDR2 FQGTGA. Trimming took 4 bases from V and 0 from J, leaving 19 bases between them. CDR3 residues: CASSSHRSGLGSYNEQFF. The DNA of the CDR3 is TGTGCCAGCAGCTCCCATCGTAGCGGTCTGGGCTCCTACAATGAGCAGTTCTTC.

The chain combines TRBV5-1 with TRBJ2-5, with 10 nucleotides matching TRBD2. The CDR3 runs to 14 residues. Germline lookup yields CDR1 SGHRS and CDR2 YFSETQ. V gave up 2 bases and J gave up 3 bases; unmatched junction bases: 1. The CDR3 DNA sequence: TGCGCCAGCAGCTTCGGGACTAGCGAAGAGACCCAGTACTTC. This sequence encodes CASSFGTSEETQYF.

Of note for this clone: This same CDR3 is encoded by further DNA sequences in the sample. The V and J genes are TRBV7-9 and TRBJ2-3, with 11 bases aligning to TRBD2. The germline V gene encodes CDR1 SEHNR and CDR2 FQNEAQ (reference sequence). V lost 7 bases to trimming and J lost 0 bases; unmatched junction nucleotides: 3. CDR3 length: 15 residues. The CDR3 coding sequence is TGTGCCAGCACCAGGACTAGCGGGAGCACAGATACGCAGTATTTT. Translated, it gives CASTRTSGSTDTQYF.

This chain uses TRBV7-9 with TRBJ2-7; 8 positions agree with TRBD1. This CDR3 has 14 residues. The V and J ends lost 4 bases and 5 bases, in that order; junction bases with no gene match: 7. CDR1 is SEHNR, CDR2 FQNEAQ, per germline (reference sequence). CDR3 region: CASSSWTGSHEQYF. In DNA, the CDR3 is TGTGCCAGCAGCTCTTGGACAGGGAGCCACGAGCAGTACTTC.

This clone was counted only a few times. This chain connects TRBV28 to TRBJ1-5, with unresolved D. Trimming stripped 7 bases from V and 7 bases from J, with 11 bases between. The CDR3 has 12 amino acids. In germline, CDR1 is MDHEN, CDR2 SYDVKM. Here the CDR3 DNA reads TGTGCCAGCAATATTCGGAGGCAGCCCCAGCATTTT. Translation gives CASNIRRQPQHF.

This clone was observed once. The identical CDR3 is also encoded by other nucleotide sequences in the sample. The chain carries TRBV9 and TRBJ2-7, with D possibly TRBD2 on 6 matching bases. Germline V CDR1 and CDR2: SGDLS, YYNGEE. Trimming removed 4 bases from V and 4 bases from J, with 9 bases in between. The CDR3 runs 12 residues. In nucleotides, the CDR3 is TGTGCCAGCAGCCCCGGAGGGTACGAGCAGTACTTC. Translation: CASSPGGYEQYF.

This clone was detected only once. The CDR3 protein is CASSQDRARTQGAEDGYTF. The CDR3 DNA sequence: TGCGCCAGCAGCCAAGATCGGGCGAGAACACAGGGGGCTGAGGATGGCTACACCTTC. The chain uses TRBV4-1 and TRBJ1-2; 9 bases match TRBD1. This CDR3 is 19 amino acids long. The J segment lost 6 bases and the V segment lost 0 bases, leaving 17 bases of the junction unmatched. The germline V gene encodes CDR1 MGHRA and CDR2 YSYEKL.

V gene TRBV14 combines with J gene TRBJ2-5; 9 bases agree with TRBD2. Germline V gene data show CDR1 as SGHDN and CDR2 as FVKESK. This CDR3 comprises 14 residues. After removal of 6 bases from V and 7 bases from J, the junction contained 9 bases not matched to a gene. CDR3 sequence reads: CASRRTSGSRTQYF. CDR3 coding DNA: TGTGCCAGCAGACGTACTAGCGGGTCTCGGACCCAGTACTTC.

The rearrangement links TRBV6-1 to TRBJ1-4; possibly TRBD1 for D (5 bases). With 3 bases removed from V and 3 bases from J, the gap between germline ends came to 11 bases. The germline V gene has CDR1 MNHNS and CDR2 SASEGT. The CDR3 consists of 15 residues. CDR3 amino acids: CASSDGGRANEKLFF. The CDR3 nucleotides read TGTGCCAGCAGTGACGGGGGGAGGGCTAATGAAAAACTGTTTTTT.